This T cell receptor beta chain was recorded in a study of regulatory T cells in long-lasting Graves disease. The time point is: newly diagnosed GD, antithyroid drugs for less than 3 months. From PBMCs, RNA was extracted and then used to make the TCR library. The table lists this clonotype with many counts. HTBI primers from iRepertoire and Arm-PCR of CDR3 regions yielded the TCR beta libraries. MiXCR was run by TCRdb on the multiplex PCR reads, yielding one entry per CDR3 protein. The sample has roughly 380,000 distinct CDR3 sequences; roughly 16% are singletons. The CDR3 loop spans 15 amino acids. Germline V gene sequence: CDR1 LGHDT, CDR2 YNNKEL (reference sequence). Trimming cost V 1 base and J 8 bases, with 17 bases left between them.

This specimen consisted of peripheral blood mononuclear cells (PBMCs), obtained at new diagnosis, from a patient treated with antithyroid drugs. This receptor was identified in a female donor with Graves disease. The chain joins TRBV3-1 to TRBJ1-2; possibly TRBD1 for D (6 bases). CDR3 residues: CASSQAGQRSGGYTF. Written as DNA, the CDR3 is TGTGCCAGCAGCCAAGCAGGACAGAGGAGTGGCGGCTACACCTTC.